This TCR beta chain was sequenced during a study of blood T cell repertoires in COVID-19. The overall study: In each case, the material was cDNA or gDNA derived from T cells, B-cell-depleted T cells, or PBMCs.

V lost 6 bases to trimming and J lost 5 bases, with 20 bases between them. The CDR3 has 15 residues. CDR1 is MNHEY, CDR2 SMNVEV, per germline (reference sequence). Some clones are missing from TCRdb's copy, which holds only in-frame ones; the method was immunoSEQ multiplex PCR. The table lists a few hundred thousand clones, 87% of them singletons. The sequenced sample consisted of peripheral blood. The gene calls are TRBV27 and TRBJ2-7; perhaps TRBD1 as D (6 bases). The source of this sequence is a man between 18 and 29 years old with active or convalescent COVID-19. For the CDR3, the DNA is TGTGCCAGCAGCCAATTTTGGGGGCCAGGAGACGAGCAGTACTTC. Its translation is CASSQFWGPGDEQYF.